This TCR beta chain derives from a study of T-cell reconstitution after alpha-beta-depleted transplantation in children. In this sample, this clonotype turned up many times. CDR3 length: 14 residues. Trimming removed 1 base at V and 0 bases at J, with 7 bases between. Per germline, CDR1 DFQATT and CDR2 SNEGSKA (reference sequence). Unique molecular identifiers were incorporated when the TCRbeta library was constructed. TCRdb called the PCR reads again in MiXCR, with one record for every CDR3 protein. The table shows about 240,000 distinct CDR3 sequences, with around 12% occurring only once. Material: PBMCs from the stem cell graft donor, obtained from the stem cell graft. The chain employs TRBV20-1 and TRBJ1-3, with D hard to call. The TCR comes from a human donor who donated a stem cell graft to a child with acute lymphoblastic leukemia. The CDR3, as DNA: TGCAGTGCTAGAGCGAAGACCTCTGGAAACACCATATATTTT. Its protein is CSARAKTSGNTIYF.